One and the same sample provided the 15 T cell receptor beta chains below, sequenced in a study of blood T cell repertoires in COVID-19. Profiling relied on immunoSEQ multiplex PCR, and the TCRdb table lists in-frame clones only, not all of them. This repertoire shows about 270,000 clones, under 95% found once; its top ten account for roughly 2.8%. Input material: PBMCs or T cells enriched from blood (not recorded which). The receptors come from a man in his forties or fifties who had been exposed to COVID-19.

The genes are TRBV5-6 and TRBJ2-1, with 8 bases matching TRBD1. The germline V gene has CDR1 SGHDT and CDR2 YYEEEE. The CDR3 has 16 residues. Trimming removed 4 bases from V and 3 bases from J; junction bases left unmatched: 9. CDR3 in amino acids: CASSQGAYNLYNEQFF. In nucleotides, the CDR3 is TGTGCCAGCAGCCAGGGGGCCTACAACCTCTACAATGAGCAGTTCTTC.

V and J are TRBV27 and TRBJ2-1, with 8 bases aligning to TRBD2. CDR1 MNHEY and CDR2 SMNVEV come from the germline V gene (reference sequence). Germline trimming cut 3 bases from V and 6 bases from J; bases unmatched to any gene: 1. CDR3 size: 13 residues. The CDR3 region has the DNA TGTGCCAGCAGTTTGGCGGGGGGCAATGAGCAGTTCTTC. This translates into CASSLAGGNEQFF.

The genes are TRBV4-3 and TRBJ2-1; D not certain. V was shortened by 0 bases and J by 3 bases, with 9 bases between the two germline ends. CDR1 LGHNA and CDR2 YSLEER come from the germline V gene. CDR3 length: 15 residues. CDR3 loop: CASSQDLGDYNEQFF. The CDR3 bases are TGCGCCAGCAGCCAAGATCTAGGAGACTACAATGAGCAGTTCTTC.

J is TRBJ1-5 and V is TRBV19; D is unresolved. The length of the CDR3 is 17 residues. Germline CDR1 and CDR2: LNHDA and SQIVND (reference sequence). Deletions cut 5 bases from V and 4 bases from J, with 21 bases between. The CDR3 DNA sequence: TGTGCCAGTAGTGGAATGAGGACGGGCGGGAGGAATCAGCCCCAGCATTTT. Its translation: CASSGMRTGGRNQPQHF.

In its sample, this clone was seen once. This chain joins TRBV10-3 and TRBJ2-3; possible D gene TRBD1, 6 bases. The CDR3 has 14 residues. Germline V gives CDR1 ENHRY, CDR2 SYGVKD. V was trimmed by 6 bases and J by 2 bases, leaving 12 bases between them. The DNA of the CDR3 is TGTGCCATCAGACCTGACAGGTACACAGATACGCAGTATTTT. This gives the protein CAIRPDRYTDTQYF.

The V gene is TRBV7-7, the J gene TRBJ2-7; 8 bases fit TRBD2. Germline V gives CDR1 SSHAT, CDR2 FNYEAQ (reference sequence). The CDR3 length is 14 residues. V was clipped by 5 bases and J by 9 bases; unmatched bases: 12. DNA for the CDR3: TGTGCCAGCAGCCCCCCGGGAGGGAACTATTCGCAGTACTTC. It specifies CASSPPGGNYSQYF.

The chain joins TRBV7-9 to TRBJ2-1; the match to TRBD1 covers 11 bases. Germline V CDR1 and CDR2: SEHNR, FQNEAQ (reference sequence). With 3 bases clipped from V and 0 bases from J, the junction kept 10 bases outside the gene matches. The CDR3 extends over 19 amino acids. In DNA form, the CDR3 reads TGTGCCAGCAGCTTTGTCCCGGGACAGGGGGGGAGCTCCTACAATGAGCAGTTCTTC. This encodes CASSFVPGQGGSSYNEQFF.

V is TRBV9 and J is TRBJ1-1, with D possibly matching TRBD1 (5 bases). From germline, CDR1 is SGDLS and CDR2 YYNGEE. V lost 3 bases and J lost 5, with 17 bases in between. The length of the CDR3 is 15 residues. CDR3 residues: CASSESAGVGTEAFF. As DNA, the CDR3 is TGTGCCAGCAGCGAGAGCGCGGGGGTAGGGACTGAAGCTTTCTTT.

The chain combines TRBV28 with TRBJ2-1, with a weak D call TRBD2 (5 bases). CDR1 is MDHEN and CDR2 is SYDVKM in the germline V gene. This CDR3 has 11 residues. Deletions cut 6 bases from V and 9 bases from J, with 9 bases between. CDR3 sequence: CASSLASEQFF. CDR3 sequence (DNA): TGTGCCAGCAGCCTAGCAAGTGAGCAGTTCTTC.

The genes are TRBV19 and TRBJ2-1, with D possibly TRBD2 on 6 matching bases. Germline values: CDR1 LNHDA, CDR2 SQIVND (reference sequence). V lost 1 base and J lost 3, with 22 bases in between. This CDR3 has 19 amino acids. The CDR3 sequence is CASSIGAGFRLASYNEQFF. The CDR3 DNA sequence: TGTGCCAGTAGTATAGGGGCGGGCTTTAGGCTAGCGAGCTACAATGAGCAGTTCTTC.

The chain recombines TRBV19 with TRBJ2-2; weak D call: TRBD2 (5 bases). V was trimmed by 6 bases and J by 3 bases, leaving 8 bases between them. Looked up from germline, CDR1 is LNHDA and CDR2 is SQIVND (reference sequence). CDR3 length equals 13 residues. The CDR3 DNA reads as TGTGCCAGTAGGATGGACTACACCGGGGAGCTGTTTTTT. Residues: CASRMDYTGELFF.

This rearrangement joins TRBV19 to TRBJ1-2; the D is unclear. The V and J ends lost 3 bases and 4 bases respectively, with 6 bases between them. The CDR3 contains 12 residues. Germline values: CDR1 LNHDA, CDR2 SQIVND (reference sequence). DNA of the CDR3: TGTGCCAGTAGTATTACTGGCTATGGCTACACCTTC. It codes for CASSITGYGYTF.

This chain joins TRBV27 and TRBJ2-2, with D uncertain. There are 15 residues in the CDR3. From germline, CDR1 is MNHEY and CDR2 SMNVEV (reference sequence). V lost 2 bases, J lost 4 bases, and 11 bases lay in between. The CDR3 DNA reads TGTGCCAGCAGTTTAGAGAAGCGCGGCACCGGGGAGCTGTTTTTT. Amino acids: CASSLEKRGTGELFF.

The V call is TRBV7-3, the J call TRBJ2-3; TRBD2 agrees at 13 bases. The ends lost 2 bases at V and 2 bases at J; junction bases unmatched: 1. This CDR3 spans 16 amino acids. CDR1 is SGHTA, CDR2 FQGTGA, per germline. CDR3 sequence reads: CASSLGTSGVTDTQYF. The CDR3 DNA reads TGTGCCAGCAGCTTAGGGACTAGCGGGGTCACAGATACGCAGTATTTT.

V is TRBV5-4 and J is TRBJ2-1, with D perhaps TRBD2 (6 bases). Germline V gene sequence: CDR1 SGHNT, CDR2 YYREEE (reference sequence). V was pared by 4 bases and J by 7 bases, with 12 bases between. The CDR3 consists of 13 residues. In nucleotides, the CDR3 is TGTGCCAGCAGCCAAACTAGCACGAATGAGCAGTTCTTC. It specifies CASSQTSTNEQFF.